Presented here are 24 T cell receptor beta chains from one specimen sequenced in a study of blood T cell repertoires in COVID-19. The protocol was immunoSEQ multiplex PCR, while the TCRdb copy is restricted to in-frame clones and leaves out a portion. The profile shows about 50,000 clones, about 89% of them singletons. Specimen: peripheral blood. These receptors came from a man in his 60s with active or convalescent COVID-19.

The rearrangement links TRBV3-1 (or the pseudogene TRBV3-2) to TRBJ2-3, with D perhaps TRBD1 (6 bases). CDR3 length: 14 amino acids. Between the trimmed V and J ends, which lost 8 bases and 2 bases, there was a span of 14 bases. CDR1 and CDR2 from the germline V gene are LGHDT and YNNKEL (reference sequence). The CDR3 loop is CASGGQPHTDTQYF. The CDR3 DNA is TGTGCCAGCGGAGGACAGCCACACACAGATACGCAGTATTTT.

The chain has TRBV2 and TRBJ1-2, with 7 positions matching TRBD1. The germline V gene has CDR1 SNHLY and CDR2 FYNNEI. The CDR3 extends over 13 amino acids. The trim removed 6 bases at V and 6 bases at J, leaving 7 bases unmatched. The CDR3 here is CASSPTGTDGYTF. CDR3 coding DNA: TGTGCCAGCAGCCCGACCGGGACAGATGGCTACACCTTC.

The gene calls are TRBV7-9 and TRBJ1-1; D gene unclear. Germline V CDR1 and CDR2: SEHNR, FQNEAQ (reference sequence). The CDR3 covers 14 residues. Trimming left V 1 base short and J 0 bases short, with 6 bases between. The CDR3 here is CASSLVRMNTEAFF. The CDR3 DNA sequence: TGTGCCAGCAGCTTAGTGAGAATGAACACTGAAGCTTTCTTT.

The V call is TRBV28, the J call TRBJ2-5, with TRBD2 matching over 10 bases. This CDR3 contains 15 residues. Germline assignment: CDR1 MDHEN and CDR2 SYDVKM. V lost 5 bases to trimming and J lost 4 bases; unmatched junction nucleotides: 7. CDR3 sequence reads: CASSISGGRGETQYF. CDR3 coding DNA: TGTGCCAGCAGTATTAGCGGGGGGAGGGGAGAGACCCAGTACTTC. Supplemented by reference TRBV28 and TRBJ2-5, the full variable domain reads DVKVTQSSRYLVKRTGEKVFLECVQDMDHENMFWYRQDPGLGLRLIYFSYDVKMKEKGDIPEGYSVSREKKERFSLILESASTNQTSMYLCASSISGGRGETQYFGPGTRLLVL.

For the CDR3, the DNA is TGTGCCAGCAGCGTCACTAGGGATACGCAGTATTTT. This sequence encodes CASSVTRDTQYF. The chain is built from TRBV9 and TRBJ2-3, with a weak D call TRBD2 (5 bases). V dropped 2 bases and J dropped 6 bases, with 7 bases sitting between them. Per germline, CDR1 SGDLS and CDR2 YYNGEE. The CDR3 is 12 residues long.

V and J are TRBV27 and TRBJ2-2; D might be TRBD1 (6 bases). The CDR3 runs to 15 residues. Trimming pared 4 bases from V and 0 bases from J, leaving 9 bases between. Germline CDR1 and CDR2: MNHEY and SMNVEV (reference sequence). The chain's CDR3 is CASSSTGSNTGELFF. The DNA for the CDR3 is TGTGCCAGCAGTTCAACAGGGTCGAACACCGGGGAGCTGTTTTTT.

This clone came up once. V usage is TRBV6-5 and J usage is TRBJ1-2, with TRBD1 identical over 8 bases. CDR1 is MNHEY and CDR2 is SVGAGI in the germline V gene. J was trimmed by 2 bases and V by 7 bases; bases with no gene match: 3. The CDR3 has 13 amino acids. The CDR3 here is CASTDRENYGYTF. The DNA for the CDR3 is TGTGCCAGCACGGACAGGGAGAACTATGGCTACACCTTC.

The V and J genes are TRBV28 and TRBJ2-1, with 14 bases matching TRBD2. CDR3 length: 19 amino acids. In germline, CDR1 is MDHEN, CDR2 SYDVKM. Germline trimming cut 5 bases from V and 8 bases from J; bases unmatched to any gene: 17. This CDR3 reads CASSPLTSGGASYFDEQFF. CDR3 DNA sequence: TGTGCCAGCAGTCCACTGACTAGCGGGGGGGCTTCATACTTCGATGAGCAGTTCTTC.

The genes are TRBV5-8 and TRBJ1-4, with TRBD1 matching 7 bases. V lost 7 bases and J lost 2; bases outside the gene matches: 11. Germline V gene data show CDR1 as SGHTS and CDR2 as YDEGEE. The CDR3 covers 16 residues. The CDR3 region has the DNA TGTGCCAGCGGCCACTATGACAGGGCGACTAATGAAAAACTGTTTTTT. This translates into CASGHYDRATNEKLFF.

This chain uses TRBV28 with TRBJ1-1; D uncertain. V lost 5 bases to trimming and J lost 3 bases, with 7 bases between them. Looked up from germline, CDR1 is MDHEN and CDR2 is SYDVKM. The CDR3 is 12 residues long. The CDR3 sequence: CASSLYYTEAFF. Here the CDR3 DNA reads TGTGCCAGCAGTCTATACTACACTGAAGCTTTCTTT.

CDR3 residues: CASSTQALLLTEAFF. In DNA, the CDR3 is TGTGCCAGCAGTACCCAGGCTTTACTGCTCACTGAAGCTTTCTTT. The chain carries TRBV6-5 and TRBJ1-1; no firm D call. Germline CDR1 is MNHEY and CDR2 is SVGAGI. V was shortened by 5 bases and J by 4 bases, with 17 bases between the two germline ends. The CDR3 length is 15 residues.

J is TRBJ2-7 and V is TRBV5-1, with 7 bases that match TRBD1. V gave up 4 bases and J gave up 6 bases; unmatched junction bases: 10. CDR1 SGHRS and CDR2 YFSETQ come from the germline V gene. The CDR3 extends over 14 amino acids. The CDR3 DNA reads as TGCGCCAGCAGCACAGGGCAGGGGGAAACCGAGCAGTACTTC. It specifies CASSTGQGETEQYF.

The chain has TRBV18 and TRBJ1-3; no clear D gene. Germline values: CDR1 KGHSH, CDR2 LQKENI. The CDR3 loop spans 14 amino acids. The V end lost 1 base, the J end lost 7 bases, and 11 bases lay between the germline ends. In DNA, the CDR3 is TGTGCCAGCTCACCACAGGGAGGGAAGAACACCATATATTTT. Protein sequence: CASSPQGGKNTIYF.

CDR3 amino acids: CASSYTRQGLRYEKLFF. CDR3 in DNA: TGTGCCAGCAGCTACACCAGACAGGGGTTACGATATGAAAAACTGTTTTTT. The chain links TRBV7-9 to TRBJ1-4; 8 bases are a match to TRBD1. V was clipped by 4 bases and J by 6 bases; unmatched bases: 13. The CDR3 covers 17 residues. Per the germline V gene, CDR1 is SEHNR and CDR2 is FQNEAQ (reference sequence).

V and J are TRBV14 and TRBJ1-2; TRBD1 agrees at 8 bases. CDR3 length: 15 residues. V lost 3 bases and J lost 5; bases outside the gene matches: 8. In germline, CDR1 is SGHDN, CDR2 FVKESK. The CDR3 region has the DNA TGTGCCAGCAGCCAGAGTGCTTGGACAGGGTATGGCTACACCTTC. Protein: CASSQSAWTGYGYTF.

V usage is TRBV4-2 and J usage is TRBJ1-2; 9 nucleotides align to TRBD1. Germline V gene data show CDR1 as LGHNA and CDR2 as YNFKEQ. J lost 4 bases, V lost 1 base, and 7 bases had no gene match. The CDR3 totals 16 residues. The CDR3 DNA is TGTGCCAGCAGCCAAGGGAGATACAGGGGGCCCTATGGCTACACCTTC. It is translated as CASSQGRYRGPYGYTF.

The chain joins TRBV5-1 to TRBJ1-1; possibly TRBD1 for D (5 bases). V lost 4 bases, J lost 2 bases, and 12 bases lay in between. The CDR3 sequence is 14 residues long. CDR1 and CDR2 (germline): SGHRS, YFSETQ. The CDR3 region is CASSRGLANTEAFF. The DNA of the CDR3 is TGCGCCAGCAGCAGGGGTTTAGCCAACACTGAAGCTTTCTTT.

The V gene is TRBV19, the J gene TRBJ2-5; the D gene is possibly TRBD1 (5 bases). Trimming shortened V by 5 bases and J by 4 bases, and 11 bases separated the two germline ends. The CDR3 has 13 residues. Germline lookup yields CDR1 LNHDA and CDR2 SQIVND (reference sequence). CDR3 region: CASSQGERETQYF. The CDR3 DNA sequence: TGTGCCAGTAGTCAGGGCGAAAGAGAGACCCAGTACTTC.

The rearrangement joins TRBV19 to TRBJ1-5, with 8 positions matching TRBD1. V was pared by 4 bases and J by 5 bases, with 7 bases of the junction left unmatched. This CDR3 is built from 15 residues. Germline V gene lookup returns CDR1 LNHDA and CDR2 SQIVND (reference sequence). This CDR3 is CASSKSTGAYQPQHF. CDR3 DNA: TGTGCCAGTAGTAAATCGACAGGGGCTTATCAGCCCCAGCATTTT.

The CDR3 bases are TGTGCCAGCAGCTTAGTCAGGGATGAGCAGTTCTTC. Translation gives CASSLVRDEQFF. The J gene is TRBJ2-1, the V gene TRBV7-3; possible D gene TRBD1, 5 bases. CDR1 is SGHTA, CDR2 FQGTGA, per germline. The CDR3 spans 12 residues. V was shortened by 2 bases and J by 8 bases, with 7 bases between the two germline ends.

V usage is TRBV6-5 and J usage is TRBJ2-7, with 9 bases matching TRBD1. CDR1 and CDR2 (germline): MNHEY, SVGAGI. Trimming cost V 6 bases and J 2 bases; bases outside gene matches: 2. This CDR3 comprises 13 residues. The CDR3 region has the DNA TGTGCCAGCAGGGACAGGGGAACCTACGAGCAGTACTTC. This translates into CASRDRGTYEQYF.

The table lists this clone with a few counts. This chain links TRBV3-1 (or the pseudogene TRBV3-2) with TRBJ1-1; 7 nucleotides line up with TRBD1. V dropped 3 bases and J dropped 1; count of bases not matched to a gene: 2. Germline CDR1 is LGHDT and CDR2 is YNNKEL (reference sequence). CDR3 size: 14 residues. The DNA for the CDR3 is TGTGCCAGCAGCCAGGGGACAGCGAACACTGAAGCTTTCTTT. Translating it yields CASSQGTANTEAFF.

The chain recombines TRBV6-5 with TRBJ1-2, with 7 bases matching TRBD1. Trimming at V came to 4 bases and at J to 3 bases, leaving 5 bases not matched to a gene. The CDR3 is 14 residues long. Germline V gene lookup returns CDR1 MNHEY and CDR2 SVGAGI. CDR3 protein: CASSFHGQDYGYTF. In DNA, the CDR3 is TGTGCCAGCAGTTTCCACGGACAGGACTATGGCTACACCTTC.

The V and J genes are TRBV7-2 and TRBJ2-5, with TRBD2 identical over 10 bases. V lost 4 bases and J lost 4; bases outside the gene matches: 6. The length of the CDR3 is 15 residues. Germline CDR1 SGHTA, CDR2 FQGNSA. The CDR3 sequence: CASSSKSGGAETQYF. CDR3 nucleotide sequence: TGTGCCAGCAGCTCCAAGAGCGGGGGGGCAGAGACCCAGTACTTC.